The clone carrying this T cell receptor (beta chain) has a count of ten or more. The target antigen is unknown. The observed sequence ends 3 residues before the CDR3 terminus, with the missing tail filled in from the germline J gene. Equal genomic DNA amounts from CVID and control samples were sequenced. Repertoires were generated with immunoSEQ multiplex PCR, while TCRdb's copy carries only in-frame clones and drops some. The sample holds around 40,000 clones, and no clone turns up only once. This record comes from a study of T cell clonality in common variable immunodeficiency. Study-wide results and caveats: Common variable immunodeficiency TCR beta sequences reportedly had fewer deletions and N-nucleotide insertions. CVID subjects had higher TCRbeta clonality than healthy controls, most marked in about a third.

V was trimmed by 6 bases and J by 1 base, leaving 13 bases between them. The CDR3 has 14 residues. Germline lookup yields CDR1 SGHTA and CDR2 FQGNSA. The receptor comes from a person aged 18 to 70 in good health. The sequenced sample was peripheral blood mononuclear cells. The rearrangement joins TRBV7-2 to TRBJ2-7, with D perhaps matching TRBD2 (6 bases). Incomplete CDR3 DNA: TGTGCCAGCAGTGGGGGGTTTGTTTCCTACGAG. Amino acids: CASSGGFVSYE. The full CDR3 protein is CASSGGFVSYEQYF.